The 4 T cell receptor beta chains below were found in one sample sequenced in a study of T cell clonality in common variable immunodeficiency. Profiled with immunoSEQ multiplex PCR; TCRdb holds only in-frame clones, not every one. Altogether 40,000 to 65,000 clones were found in the sample, and no singletons occur. The specimen was peripheral blood mononuclear cells. These receptors came from a person aged 18 to 75 in good health.

This clone was counted only a few times. The read terminates 3 residues before the CDR3 end, so the remaining end is supplied by the germline J gene. The chain combines TRBV2 with TRBJ2-7; TRBD1 agrees at 7 bases. The CDR3 covers 13 residues. Germline assignment: CDR1 SNHLY and CDR2 FYNNEI. CDR3 protein: CAASSDRVNEQYF. CDR3 bases read: TGTGCAGCCAGCAGTGACAGGGTCAACGAG.

With respect to this clone: From the germline J gene comes the end of the CDR3, since the read stops 3 residues before it. The chain is built from TRBV6-2 or TRBV6-3 and TRBJ2-1; 8 bases line up with TRBD2. Unmatched junction bases numbered 6, after V lost 6 bases and J lost 8 bases. This CDR3 comprises 13 residues. The germline V gene encodes CDR1 MNHEY and CDR2 SVGEGT. CDR3 protein: CASSPGLAYEQFF. The part of the CDR3 DNA that was read is TGTGCCAGCAGCCCCGGACTAGCCTATGAG.

This clone was picked up many times. The read is 3 residues too short to cover the CDR3 end, so that end is filled in from the germline J gene. This chain links TRBV2 with TRBJ2-7; 9 bases are a match to TRBD1. Germline CDR1 SNHLY, CDR2 FYNNEI. CDR3 length: 14 amino acids. J lost 1 base, V lost 6 bases, and 4 bases had no gene match. The CDR3: CASSRGQGSYEQYF. Incomplete CDR3 DNA: TGTGCCAGCAGCAGGGGACAGGGTTCCTACGAG.

This clone came up a few times. The sequenced CDR3 bases are TGTGCCAGCAGGGCCGGGGGGGGGCAAGAGACC. Translation gives CASRAGGGQET. The entire CDR3 sequence reads CASRAGGGQETQYF. J is TRBJ2-5 and V is TRBV2; TRBD2 matches at 8 bases. The DNA ends 3 residues before the CDR3 does, and the rest of the CDR3 is filled in from the germline J gene. Germline CDR1 reads SNHLY; CDR2 reads FYNNEI. V trimming: 6 bases; J trimming: 2 bases; junction bases outside the gene matches: 5. This CDR3 has 14 amino acids.